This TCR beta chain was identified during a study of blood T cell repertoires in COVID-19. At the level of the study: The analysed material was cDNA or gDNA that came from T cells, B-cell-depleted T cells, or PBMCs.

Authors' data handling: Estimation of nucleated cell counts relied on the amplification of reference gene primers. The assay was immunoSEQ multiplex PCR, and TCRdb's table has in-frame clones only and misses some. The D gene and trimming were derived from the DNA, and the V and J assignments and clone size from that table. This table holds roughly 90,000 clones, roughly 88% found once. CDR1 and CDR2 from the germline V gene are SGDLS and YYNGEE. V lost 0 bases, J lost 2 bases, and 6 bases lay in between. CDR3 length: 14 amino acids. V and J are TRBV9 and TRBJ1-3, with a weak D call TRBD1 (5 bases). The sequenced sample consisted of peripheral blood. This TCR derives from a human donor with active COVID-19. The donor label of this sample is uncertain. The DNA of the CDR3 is TGTGCCAGCAGCGTAGCAGGGACTGGAAACACCATATATTTT. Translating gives CASSVAGTGNTIYF. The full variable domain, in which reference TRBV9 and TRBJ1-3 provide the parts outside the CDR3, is DSGVTQTPKHLITATGQRVTLRCSPRSGDLSVYWYQQSLDQGLQFLIQYYNGEERAKGNILERFSAQQFPDLHSELNLSSLELGDSALYFCASSVAGTGNTIYFGEGSWLTVV.